These 25 T cell receptor beta chains came from one sample sequenced in a study of graft-versus-host responses after intestinal transplantation. Libraries were prepared by immunoSEQ multiplex PCR; TCRdb keeps only in-frame clonotypes and omits some of them. The table has under 140,000 clones, over 85% seen once. Their antigen targets remain unknown. The sequencing used unstimulated CD8+ T cells sorted from spleen or lymph node cells, collected before intestinal transplant. The receptor set was obtained from a human donor who received an intestinal transplant.

The genes are TRBV28 and TRBJ2-5; the D is unclear. The assigned J gene may be wrong: the sequence end matches TRBJ2-7 better. There are 11 residues in the CDR3. The germline CDR1 and CDR2 sequences are MDHEN and SYDVKM. The CDR3 is CASSFQSEQYF. CDR3 coding DNA: TGTGCCAGCAGTTTCCAGTCCGAGCAGTACTTC.

The sample holds one count of this clone. The chain joins TRBV14 to TRBJ2-1; the D gene is possibly TRBD2 (5 bases). Trimming stripped 1 base from V and 4 bases from J, with 5 bases between. The CDR3 has 13 residues. The germline gives CDR1 SGHDN, CDR2 FVKESK. In DNA form, the CDR3 reads TGTGCCAGCAGCCAAGGCGGGTACAATGAGCAGTTCTTC. Protein sequence: CASSQGGYNEQFF.

This chain connects TRBV11-2 to TRBJ2-5; D gene ambiguous. The closer fit of TRBJ2-7 to the DNA end suggests the J call may be wrong. The germline V gene encodes CDR1 SGHAT and CDR2 FQNNGV. This CDR3 has 13 residues. For the CDR3, the DNA is TGTGCCAGCAGCCCCAATCAATCCTACGAGCAGTACTTC. Translated, it gives CASSPNQSYEQYF.

The gene calls are TRBV5-4 and TRBJ2-1; possibly TRBD1 for D (5 bases). Germline loops: CDR1 SGHNT, CDR2 YYREEE (reference sequence). The V end was cut by 5 bases, the J end by 5 bases, with 17 bases between. This CDR3 region has 15 residues. CDR3 region: CASRSGLLGNNEQFF. The CDR3 bases are TGTGCCAGCAGGTCAGGGCTCTTGGGGAACAATGAGCAGTTCTTC.

This chain joins TRBV19 and TRBJ1-1; tentatively, D is TRBD1 (5 bases). Trimming shortened V by 3 bases and J by 3 bases, and 11 bases separated the two germline ends. Germline values: CDR1 LNHDA, CDR2 SQIVND (reference sequence). CDR3 size: 14 residues. CDR3: CASSIGGWDTEAFF. The CDR3 DNA reads TGTGCCAGTAGTATCGGGGGATGGGACACTGAAGCTTTCTTT.

The V gene is TRBV5-1, the J gene TRBJ1-3, with 9 bases fitting TRBD1. Trimming at V came to 5 bases and at J to 2 bases, leaving 5 bases not matched to a gene. The CDR3 runs 15 residues. Germline V gene data show CDR1 as SGHRS and CDR2 as YFSETQ. CDR3 DNA: TGCGCCAGCAGACCGGACAGGGGCACTGGAAACACCATATATTTT. It translates to CASRPDRGTGNTIYF.

This chain connects TRBV5-1 to TRBJ1-5; 7 nucleotides align to TRBD1. V trimming: 0 bases; J trimming: 4 bases; junction bases outside the gene matches: 16. This CDR3 spans 19 amino acids. Germline V gives CDR1 SGHRS, CDR2 YFSETQ. CDR3 residues: CASSLVGQRGRVGNQPQHF. The CDR3, as DNA: TGCGCCAGCAGCTTGGTGGGACAGAGAGGACGTGTAGGGAATCAGCCCCAGCATTTT.

The chain joins TRBV28 to TRBJ1-5, with no clear D. V was cut by 3 bases and J by 1 base, with 10 bases left in between. Germline lookup yields CDR1 MDHEN and CDR2 SYDVKM. The CDR3 length is 15 residues. The CDR3 bases are TGTGCCAGCAGTTTCTGGGTAGAGAGCAATCAGCCCCAGCATTTT. Translating gives CASSFWVESNQPQHF.

This chain links TRBV19 with TRBJ2-5; 9 positions match TRBD2. The J call may not be correct, given that the DNA end is closer to TRBJ2-7. CDR1 is LNHDA, CDR2 SQIVND, per germline (reference sequence). This CDR3 is built from 14 residues. The CDR3 sequence is CASSITTSGYEQYF. CDR3 DNA: TGTGCCAGTAGTATAACGACTAGCGGCTACGAGCAGTACTTC.

V usage is TRBV13 and J usage is TRBJ2-1; D is possibly TRBD2 (6 bases). The ends were cut back, 3 bases at V and 8 bases at J, with 17 bases in the middle. The CDR3 is 15 residues long. The germline V gene encodes CDR1 PRHDT and CDR2 FYEKMQ (reference sequence). CDR3 sequence reads: CASSFAGTPPDEQFF. CDR3 bases: TGTGCCAGCAGCTTCGCCGGGACTCCTCCGGATGAGCAGTTCTTC.

The chain recombines TRBV4-1 with TRBJ2-1, with D maybe TRBD2 (5 bases). CDR1 MGHRA and CDR2 YSYEKL come from the germline V gene. The CDR3 runs to 13 residues. The V and J ends lost 4 bases and 4 bases respectively, with 8 bases between them. The DNA for the CDR3 is TGCGCCAGCAGCCGAGGAGGTTACAATGAGCAGTTCTTC. Protein product: CASSRGGYNEQFF.

The V call is TRBV30, the J call TRBJ2-1; D possibly corresponds to TRBD2 (5 bases). CDR3 size: 14 residues. Trimming removed 8 bases at V and 4 bases at J, with 18 bases between. The germline V gene has CDR1 GTSNPN and CDR2 SVGIG (reference sequence). The DNA of the CDR3 is TGTGCCGCCGAGGTGGGAGTTGGGTACAATGAGCAGTTCTTC. As protein: CAAEVGVGYNEQFF.

The chain employs TRBV5-6 and TRBJ2-7; D may be TRBD1 (7 bases). The CDR3 sequence is 12 residues long. Germline V lookup: CDR1 SGHDT, CDR2 YYEEEE. Trimming left V 2 bases short and J 7 bases short, with 10 bases between. The CDR3 DNA reads TGTGCCAGCAGCTTTCAGGGGGGTGAGCAGTACTTC. Translating it yields CASSFQGGEQYF.

The chain uses TRBV7-9 and TRBJ2-7; D is unresolved. This CDR3 is 12 amino acids long. With 2 bases removed from V and 2 bases from J, the gap between germline ends came to 4 bases. In germline, CDR1 is SEHNR, CDR2 FQNEAQ (reference sequence). CDR3 DNA sequence: TGTGCCAGCAGCTTACGTCCCTACGAGCAGTACTTC. Protein product: CASSLRPYEQYF.

The rearrangement uses TRBV27 and TRBJ2-1; 7 nucleotides match TRBD2. With 2 bases clipped from V and 10 bases from J, the junction kept 5 bases outside the gene matches. This CDR3 is built from 13 residues. Looked up from germline, CDR1 is MNHEY and CDR2 is SMNVEV (reference sequence). CDR3 protein: CASSLAGVREQFF. In nucleotides, the CDR3 is TGTGCCAGCAGTTTAGCGGGAGTAAGAGAGCAGTTCTTC.

The rearrangement uses TRBV2 and TRBJ2-1, with D perhaps TRBD2 (6 bases). Deletions cut 10 bases from V and 0 bases from J, with 16 bases between. This CDR3 is built from 15 residues. CDR1 SNHLY and CDR2 FYNNEI come from the germline V gene. CDR3 sequence: CAIASTGSSYNEQFF. The CDR3 region has the DNA TGTGCCATCGCATCCACCGGGAGCTCCTACAATGAGCAGTTCTTC. Using reference TRBV2 and TRBJ2-1 for the parts outside the CDR3, the full variable domain is EPEVTQTPSHQVTQMGQEVILRCVPISNHLYFYWYRQILGQKVEFLVSFYNNEISEKSEIFDDQFSVERPDGSNFTLKIRSTKLEDSAMYFCAIASTGSSYNEQFFGPGTRLTVL.

Details on this clone: In the same sample, other DNA sequences code for this CDR3. The chain joins TRBV27 to TRBJ2-1, with D possibly being TRBD1 or TRBD2 (5 bases each). CDR3 size: 14 residues. V was trimmed by 3 bases and J by 2 bases, leaving 8 bases between them. From germline, CDR1 is MNHEY and CDR2 SMNVEV (reference sequence). This CDR3 reads CASSLGPTYNEQFF. The CDR3, as DNA: TGTGCCAGCAGTTTGGGACCGACCTACAATGAGCAGTTCTTC.

This chain uses TRBV6-1 with TRBJ2-3; D gene ambiguous. CDR1 and CDR2 from the germline V gene are MNHNS and SASEGT. The germline V and J ends were trimmed by 3 bases and 1 base, with 8 bases remaining between them. CDR3 size: 14 residues. The CDR3 protein is CASSDGGRTDTQYF. The CDR3 coding sequence is TGTGCCAGCAGTGATGGCGGCCGCACAGATACGCAGTATTTT.

V gene TRBV9 combines with J gene TRBJ2-4; 7 nucleotides line up with TRBD2. Germline V gives CDR1 SGDLS, CDR2 YYNGEE. V was pared by 4 bases and J by 4 bases, with 8 bases of the junction left unmatched. CDR3 length equals 15 residues. CDR3 DNA: TGTGCCAGCAGCCCGCCCGCGGGGGAGAAAAACATTCAGTACTTC. As protein: CASSPPAGEKNIQYF.

The chain has TRBV19 and TRBJ2-1; D possibly corresponds to TRBD1 (5 bases). V was pared by 3 bases and J by 5 bases, with 8 bases between. The CDR3 runs to 13 residues. From germline, CDR1 is LNHDA and CDR2 SQIVND (reference sequence). In DNA, the CDR3 is TGTGCCAGTAGTATGGGGCTAAACAATGAGCAGTTCTTC. As protein: CASSMGLNNEQFF.

DNA for the CDR3: TGTGCCAGCAGCCCACCGGACTGGGGAGGTGGCTACACCTTC. Translation: CASSPPDWGGGYTF. The chain recombines TRBV9 with TRBJ1-2; D gene ambiguous. Trimming cost V 4 bases and J 7 bases, with 17 bases left between them. CDR1 and CDR2 (germline): SGDLS, YYNGEE. This CDR3 spans 14 amino acids.

The rearrangement uses TRBV4-1 and TRBJ1-1, with TRBD1 matching 7 bases. The trim removed 0 bases at V and 0 bases at J, leaving 4 bases unmatched. This CDR3 contains 16 residues. Germline values: CDR1 MGHRA, CDR2 YSYEKL. This CDR3 is CASSQEGGLLNTEAFF. The CDR3 bases are TGCGCCAGCAGCCAAGAAGGGGGCCTGCTGAACACTGAAGCTTTCTTT.

The rearrangement links TRBV7-9 to TRBJ2-2; perhaps TRBD2 as D (5 bases). Germline lookup yields CDR1 SEHNR and CDR2 FQNEAQ (reference sequence). CDR3 size: 13 residues. Between the trimmed V and J ends, which lost 5 bases and 5 bases, there was a span of 9 bases. The CDR3 nucleotides are TGTGCCAGCAGCCTACCGGGGACCGGGGAGCTGTTTTTT. The encoded protein is CASSLPGTGELFF.

The rearrangement joins TRBV6-6 to TRBJ2-3, with TRBD2 identical over 8 bases. This CDR3 contains 15 residues. CDR1 MNHNY and CDR2 SVGAGI come from the germline V gene (reference sequence). The V gene end was trimmed by 7 bases and the J gene end by 0 bases; junction bases not matched to a gene: 6. The DNA for the CDR3 is TGTGCCAGCATTAACGGGAGGGGAAGCACAGATACGCAGTATTTT. Encoded protein: CASINGRGSTDTQYF.

This sequence joins TRBV5-1 and TRBJ2-3; TRBD2 aligns across 15 bases. V lost 5 bases, J lost 2 bases, and 6 bases stayed unmatched. Germline V gene sequence: CDR1 SGHRS, CDR2 YFSETQ. The CDR3 has 17 residues. The CDR3 DNA follows: TGCGCCAGCAGGGGACTAGCGGGAGGCCCGTACACAGATACGCAGTATTTT. Translation gives CASRGLAGGPYTDTQYF.